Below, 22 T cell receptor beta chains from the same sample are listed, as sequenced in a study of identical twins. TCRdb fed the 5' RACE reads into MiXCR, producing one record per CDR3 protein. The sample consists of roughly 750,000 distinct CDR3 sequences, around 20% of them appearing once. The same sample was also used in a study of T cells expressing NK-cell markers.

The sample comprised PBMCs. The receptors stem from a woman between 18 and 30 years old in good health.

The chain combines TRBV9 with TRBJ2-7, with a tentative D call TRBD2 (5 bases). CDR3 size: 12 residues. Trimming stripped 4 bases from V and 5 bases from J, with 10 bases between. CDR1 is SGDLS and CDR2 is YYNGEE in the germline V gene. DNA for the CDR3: TGTGCCAGCAGCCAGGACTTCCACGAGCAGTACTTC. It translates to CASSQDFHEQYF.

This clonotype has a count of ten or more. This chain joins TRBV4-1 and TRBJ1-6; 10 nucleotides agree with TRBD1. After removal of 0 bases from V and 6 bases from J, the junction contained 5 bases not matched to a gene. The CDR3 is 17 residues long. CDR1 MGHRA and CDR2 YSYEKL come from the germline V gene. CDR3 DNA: TGCGCCAGCAGCCAAGATTATCGGGACAGGGGTAATTCACCCCTCCACTTT. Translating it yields CASSQDYRDRGNSPLHF.

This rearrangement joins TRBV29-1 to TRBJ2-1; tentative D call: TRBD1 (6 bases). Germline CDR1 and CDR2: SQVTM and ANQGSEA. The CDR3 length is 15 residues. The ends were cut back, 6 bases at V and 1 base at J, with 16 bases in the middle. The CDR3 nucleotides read TGCAGCGTCGTCCCCACAGGGTATTCCTACAATGAGCAGTTCTTC. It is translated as CSVVPTGYSYNEQFF.

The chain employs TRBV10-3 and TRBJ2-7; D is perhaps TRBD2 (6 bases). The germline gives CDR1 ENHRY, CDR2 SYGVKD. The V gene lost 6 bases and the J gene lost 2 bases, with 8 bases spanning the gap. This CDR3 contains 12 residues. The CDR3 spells CAIRGTPYEQYF. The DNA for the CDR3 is TGTGCCATCAGGGGGACTCCCTACGAGCAGTACTTC.

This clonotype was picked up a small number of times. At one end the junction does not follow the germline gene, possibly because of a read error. The CDR3 is CASSHDPGTVQYF. CDR3 DNA: TGTGCTAGCAGTCATGACCCCGGGACTGTTCAGTATTTT. This chain links TRBV7-7 with TRBJ2-3, with D perhaps matching TRBD2 (6 bases). CDR1 and CDR2 (germline): SSHAT, FNYEAQ (reference sequence). This CDR3 is built from 13 residues.

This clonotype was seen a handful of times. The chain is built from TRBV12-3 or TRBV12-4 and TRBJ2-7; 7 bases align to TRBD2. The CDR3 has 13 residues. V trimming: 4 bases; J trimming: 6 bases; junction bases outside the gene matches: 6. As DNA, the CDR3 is TGTGCCAGCAGTTCTAGCGGTGCCAGCGAGCAGTACTTC. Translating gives CASSSSGASEQYF.

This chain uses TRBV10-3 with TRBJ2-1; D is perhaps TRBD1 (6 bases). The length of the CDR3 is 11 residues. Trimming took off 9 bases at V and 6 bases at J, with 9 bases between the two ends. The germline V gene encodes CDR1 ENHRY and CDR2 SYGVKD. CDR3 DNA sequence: TGTGCCATTGCCAGGGGCAATGAGCAGTTCTTC. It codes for CAIARGNEQFF.

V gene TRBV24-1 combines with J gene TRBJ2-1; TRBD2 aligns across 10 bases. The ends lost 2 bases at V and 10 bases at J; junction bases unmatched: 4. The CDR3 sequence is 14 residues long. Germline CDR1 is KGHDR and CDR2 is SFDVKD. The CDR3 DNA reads TGTGCCACCAGTGATTCCCTAGCGGGAGACGAGCAGTTCTTC. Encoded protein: CATSDSLAGDEQFF.

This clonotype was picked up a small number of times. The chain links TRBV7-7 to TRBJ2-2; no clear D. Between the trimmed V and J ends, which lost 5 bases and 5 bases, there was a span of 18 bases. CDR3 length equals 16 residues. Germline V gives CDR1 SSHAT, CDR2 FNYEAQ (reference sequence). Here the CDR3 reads CASSLGSALGTGELFF. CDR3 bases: TGTGCCAGCAGCCTAGGGTCAGCTCTAGGAACCGGGGAGCTGTTTTTT.

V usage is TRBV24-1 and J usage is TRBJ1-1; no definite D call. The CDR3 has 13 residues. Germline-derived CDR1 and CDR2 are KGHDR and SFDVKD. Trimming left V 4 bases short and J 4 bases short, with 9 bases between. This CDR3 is CATSDSASTEAFF. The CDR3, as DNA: TGTGCCACCAGTGACTCCGCGAGCACTGAAGCTTTCTTT.

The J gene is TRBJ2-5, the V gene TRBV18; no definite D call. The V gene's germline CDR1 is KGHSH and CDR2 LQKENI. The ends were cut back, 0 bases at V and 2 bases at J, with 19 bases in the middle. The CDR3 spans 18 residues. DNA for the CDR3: TGTGCCAGCTCACCACCGCCACCCCCTTCGGCATCACAAGAGACCCAGTACTTC. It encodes CASSPPPPPSASQETQYF. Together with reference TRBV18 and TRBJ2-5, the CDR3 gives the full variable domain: NAGVMQNPRHLVRRRGQEARLRCSPMKGHSHVYWYRQLPEEGLKFMVYLQKENIIDESGMPKERFSAEFPKEGPSILRIQQVVRGDSAAYFCASSPPPPPSASQETQYFGPGTRLLVL.

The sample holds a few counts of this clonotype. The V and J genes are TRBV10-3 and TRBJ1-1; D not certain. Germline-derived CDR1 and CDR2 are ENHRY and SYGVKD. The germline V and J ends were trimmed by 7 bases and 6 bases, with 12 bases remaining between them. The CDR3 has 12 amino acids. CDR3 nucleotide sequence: TGTGCCATCAACGGGTATGGGTCTGAAGCTTTCTTT. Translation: CAINGYGSEAFF.

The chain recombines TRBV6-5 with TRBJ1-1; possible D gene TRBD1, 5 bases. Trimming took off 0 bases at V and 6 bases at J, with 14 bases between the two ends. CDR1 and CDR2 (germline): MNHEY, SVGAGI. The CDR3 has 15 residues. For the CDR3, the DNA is TGTGCCAGCAGTTACTCCTTTAAGGGGACCGCTGAAGCTTTCTTT. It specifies CASSYSFKGTAEAFF.

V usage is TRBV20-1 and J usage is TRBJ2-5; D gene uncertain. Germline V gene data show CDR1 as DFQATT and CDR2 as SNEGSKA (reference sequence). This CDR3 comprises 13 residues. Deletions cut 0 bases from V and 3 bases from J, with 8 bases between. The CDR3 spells CSAREGWEETQYF. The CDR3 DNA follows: TGCAGTGCTAGAGAGGGGTGGGAAGAGACCCAGTACTTC.

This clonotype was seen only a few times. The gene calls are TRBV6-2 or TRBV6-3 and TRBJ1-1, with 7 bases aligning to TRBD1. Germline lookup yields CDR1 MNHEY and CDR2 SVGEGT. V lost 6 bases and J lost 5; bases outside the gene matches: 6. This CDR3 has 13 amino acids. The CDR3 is CASRKTGRTEAFF. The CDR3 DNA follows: TGTGCCAGCAGGAAGACAGGGCGAACTGAAGCTTTCTTT.

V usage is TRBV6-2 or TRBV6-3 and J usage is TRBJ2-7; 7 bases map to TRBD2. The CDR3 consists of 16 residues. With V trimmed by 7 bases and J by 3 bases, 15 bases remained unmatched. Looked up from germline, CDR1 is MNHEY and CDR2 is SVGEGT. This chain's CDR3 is CASIQGSGGWHYEQYF. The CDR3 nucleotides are TGTGCCAGCATACAAGGATCGGGAGGATGGCACTACGAGCAGTACTTC.

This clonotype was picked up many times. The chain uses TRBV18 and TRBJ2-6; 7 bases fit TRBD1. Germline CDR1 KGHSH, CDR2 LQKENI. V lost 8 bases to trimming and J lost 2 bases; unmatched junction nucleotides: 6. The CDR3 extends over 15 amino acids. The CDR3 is CASSPQGAGANVLTF. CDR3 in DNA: TGTGCCAGCAGTCCCCAGGGGGCTGGGGCCAACGTCCTGACTTTC.

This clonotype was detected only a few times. CDR3 sequence (DNA): TGTGCCAGCAGCTCCAGATCTGGGACTCGAGTCTACAATGAGCAGTTCTTC. This gives the protein CASSSRSGTRVYNEQFF. The chain couples TRBV7-8 to TRBJ2-1, with a possible D match to TRBD2 (6 bases). Trimming cost V 4 bases and J 3 bases, with 19 bases left between them. This CDR3 has 17 amino acids. Germline V gene sequence: CDR1 SGHVS, CDR2 FQNEAQ.

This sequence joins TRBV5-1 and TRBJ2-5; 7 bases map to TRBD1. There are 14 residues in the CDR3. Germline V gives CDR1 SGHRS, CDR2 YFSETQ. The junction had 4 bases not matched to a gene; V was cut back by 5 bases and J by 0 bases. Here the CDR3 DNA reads TGCGCCAGCAGAAGGGACAGCCACCAAGAGACCCAGTACTTC. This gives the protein CASRRDSHQETQYF.

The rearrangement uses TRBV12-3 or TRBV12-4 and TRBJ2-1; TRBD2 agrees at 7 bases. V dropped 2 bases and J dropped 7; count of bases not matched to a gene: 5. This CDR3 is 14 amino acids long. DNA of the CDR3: TGTGCCAGCAGTTTAATGCGGGAGTTTAATGAGCAGTTCTTC. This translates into CASSLMREFNEQFF.

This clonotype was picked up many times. CDR3 residues: CATSQEANTEAFF. DNA for the CDR3: TGTGCCACTTCGCAGGAGGCGAACACTGAAGCTTTCTTT. The chain is built from TRBV15 and TRBJ1-1, with D hard to call. Looked up from germline, CDR1 is LNHNV and CDR2 is YYDKDF (reference sequence). The CDR3 runs 13 residues. V lost 9 bases and J 1 base, leaving 12 bases between the germline ends.

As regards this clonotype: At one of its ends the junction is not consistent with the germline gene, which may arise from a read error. DNA for the CDR3: TGCGCCAGCAGCTCGTTACAGGGGTCGGACGATGGCCACACCTTC. Translating it yields CASSSLQGSDDGHTF. The chain links TRBV5-1 to TRBJ1-2, with 7 bases matching TRBD1. This CDR3 has 15 amino acids. CDR1 and CDR2 from the germline V gene are SGHRS and YFSETQ.